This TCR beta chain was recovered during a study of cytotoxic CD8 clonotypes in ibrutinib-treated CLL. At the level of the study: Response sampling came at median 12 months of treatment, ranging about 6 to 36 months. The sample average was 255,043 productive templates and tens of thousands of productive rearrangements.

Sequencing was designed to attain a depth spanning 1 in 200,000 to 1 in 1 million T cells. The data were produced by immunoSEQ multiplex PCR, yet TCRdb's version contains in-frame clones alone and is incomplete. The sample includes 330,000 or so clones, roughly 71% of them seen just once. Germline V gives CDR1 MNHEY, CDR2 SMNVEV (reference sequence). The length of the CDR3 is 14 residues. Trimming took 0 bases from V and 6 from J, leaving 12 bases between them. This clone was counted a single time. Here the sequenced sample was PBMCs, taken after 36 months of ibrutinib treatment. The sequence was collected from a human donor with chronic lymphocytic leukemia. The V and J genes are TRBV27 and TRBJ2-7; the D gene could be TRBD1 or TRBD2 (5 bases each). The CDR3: CASSLSGTLFEQYF. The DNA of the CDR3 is TGTGCCAGCAGTTTATCAGGGACGCTATTCGAGCAGTACTTC.